Reported below is one T cell receptor beta chain. The data belong to a study of blood T cell repertoires in COVID-19. For the study at large: Collection of acute and convalescent COVID-19 samples took place in the United States, Italy and Spain.

Original handling: Estimation of nucleated cell counts was performed using reference gene primer amplification. Clones were read by immunoSEQ multiplex PCR, and TCRdb kept only the in-frame ones, dropping some. The DNA was the basis for D and trimming; V, J and clone size are from that table. The sample holds 200,000 to 300,000 clones, roughly 82% seen once. This CDR3 comprises 13 residues. Trimming stripped 4 bases from V and 6 bases from J, with 10 bases between. CDR1 and CDR2 (germline): LGHDT, YNNKEL (reference sequence). The receptor was derived from a woman older than 75 with COVID-19, enrolled during active disease. The chain uses TRBV3-1 (or the pseudogene TRBV3-2) and TRBJ1-5; the D is unclear. Specimen: peripheral blood. CDR3 nucleotides: TGTGCCAGCAGCCCCTCGGGTGTTCAGCCCCAGCATTTT. It translates to CASSPSGVQPQHF.